Each of the 29 T cell receptor beta chains below was sequenced from the same sample in a study of OX40 agonist ivuxolimab in advanced cancers. Assay: immunoSEQ multiplex PCR; the TCRdb copy retains only in-frame clones and omits some. The repertoire holds 50,000 to 65,000 clones, 80% to 90% seen once, with just over 1.4% in the top ten. This material consisted of CD4+ or CD8+ T cells sorted from blood, taken in a trial of the OX40 agonist ivuxolimab. The receptors here all came from an adult with an advanced solid tumor such as melanoma, head and neck, liver or kidney cancer.

The CDR3 region has the DNA TGTGCCAGCAGCGGGGGGACAGGGGGCTGGACTGAAGCTTTCTTT. It yields the protein CASSGGTGGWTEAFF. V gene TRBV7-9 combines with J gene TRBJ1-1; 12 positions match TRBD1. From germline, CDR1 is SEHNR and CDR2 FQNEAQ (reference sequence). CDR3 length: 15 amino acids. The trim removed 5 bases at V and 5 bases at J, leaving 6 bases unmatched.

This chain uses TRBV6-1 with TRBJ1-5; D is undetermined. Germline V gives CDR1 MNHNS, CDR2 SASEGT. This CDR3 is 15 amino acids long. Trimming stripped 5 bases from V and 2 bases from J, with 13 bases between. The DNA for the CDR3 is TGTGCCAGCAGTCCCGGTAGGTTGGGCAATCAGCCCCAGCATTTT. Its translation is CASSPGRLGNQPQHF.

The chain recombines TRBV2 with TRBJ1-2; 9 bases fit TRBD1. Germline CDR1 and CDR2: SNHLY and FYNNEI. V gave up 1 base and J gave up 4 bases; unmatched junction bases: 4. The CDR3 is 15 residues long. The CDR3 sequence: CASSEGTGQGYGYTF. CDR3 in DNA: TGTGCCAGCAGTGAAGGGACGGGACAGGGCTATGGCTACACCTTC.

This clone occurred once. Germline is not matched at one junction end, which may reflect a read error. The chain combines TRBV11-2 with TRBJ2-7; TRBD1 aligns across 7 bases. The CDR3 runs 13 residues. Germline lookup yields CDR1 SGHAT and CDR2 FQNNGV. Written as DNA, the CDR3 is TGTGCCAGCAGCTTAGATAAAGTGGGGACAGCCAACTTC. As protein: CASSLDKVGTANF.

The chain employs TRBV7-2 and TRBJ2-7; D might be TRBD2 (5 bases). Germline V gene lookup returns CDR1 SGHTA and CDR2 FQGNSA. With 5 bases removed from V and 3 bases from J, the gap between germline ends came to 14 bases. This CDR3 has 14 amino acids. In DNA form, the CDR3 reads TGTGCCAGCAGCCTCGGACGGAGGTACTACGAGCAGTACTTC. Translation gives CASSLGRRYYEQYF.

CDR3 bases: TGTGCCAGCAGTGCCGGGGATAGGTACGAGCAGTACTTC. Its protein is CASSAGDRYEQYF. J is TRBJ2-7 and V is TRBV6-1; D is perhaps TRBD2 (5 bases). Deletions cut 4 bases from V and 4 bases from J, with 11 bases between. Germline loops: CDR1 MNHNS, CDR2 SASEGT. This CDR3 has 13 amino acids.

The V call is TRBV5-1, the J call TRBJ2-7; no definite D call. The CDR3 runs to 12 residues. In germline, CDR1 is SGHRS, CDR2 YFSETQ. The V end was cut by 7 bases, the J end by 4 bases, with 12 bases between. Here the CDR3 DNA reads TGCGCCAGCCAAATGGAAGGGTACGAGCAGTACTTC. This encodes CASQMEGYEQYF.

The chain links TRBV19 to TRBJ2-3; 7 nucleotides match TRBD2. CDR3 size: 14 residues. With 7 bases clipped from V and 1 base from J, the junction kept 5 bases outside the gene matches. CDR1 and CDR2 from the germline V gene are LNHDA and SQIVND (reference sequence). The CDR3 region has the DNA TGTGCCAGTACACGGGGGGTACGCACAGATACGCAGTATTTT. It translates to CASTRGVRTDTQYF.

The chain links TRBV18 to TRBJ1-1; 12 bases align to TRBD1. This CDR3 is built from 15 residues. Trimming cost V 3 bases and J 8 bases; bases outside gene matches: 7. Germline V gives CDR1 KGHSH, CDR2 LQKENI. In nucleotides, the CDR3 is TGTGCCAGCTCACCCCGGGACAGGGGGCGGCGCGAAGCTTTCTTT. The encoded protein is CASSPRDRGRREAFF.

V is TRBV6-5 and J is TRBJ1-4; TRBD1 agrees at 9 bases. Trimming removed 6 bases from V and 5 bases from J; junction bases left unmatched: 4. This CDR3 is 14 amino acids long. Germline V gene data show CDR1 as MNHEY and CDR2 as SVGAGI. The CDR3 here is CASRGTGFNEKLFF. The DNA for the CDR3 is TGTGCCAGCAGGGGGACAGGGTTCAATGAAAAACTGTTTTTT.

The chain has TRBV5-1 and TRBJ2-7, with 11 positions matching TRBD1. The CDR3 runs to 14 residues. CDR1 SGHRS and CDR2 YFSETQ come from the germline V gene. Trimming took 5 bases from V and 4 from J; bases not matched to a gene: 5. The CDR3 nucleotides are TGCGCCAGCAGGGACGGGACAGGGGGTTACGAGCAGTACTTC. Translating it yields CASRDGTGGYEQYF.

The chain joins TRBV6-9 to TRBJ2-7; no definite D call. Germline CDR1 and CDR2: MNHGY and SVAAGI. V shed 3 bases and J shed 4 bases, with 10 bases lying between them. The CDR3 covers 13 residues. The CDR3, as DNA: TGTGCCAGCAGTTACTCGAGAAGTTACGAGCAGTACTTC. Protein: CASSYSRSYEQYF.

This chain connects TRBV5-5 to TRBJ2-6, with D hard to call. This CDR3 has 16 residues. Germline CDR1 is SGHKS and CDR2 is YYEKEE (reference sequence). Trimming removed 0 bases at V and 2 bases at J, with 9 bases between. The CDR3 DNA sequence: TGTGCCAGCAGCTTGGAACCTTTGGCTGGGGCCAACGTCCTGACTTTC. Its translation: CASSLEPLAGANVLTF.

This chain joins TRBV10-3 and TRBJ2-5, with TRBD2 matching over 9 bases. This CDR3 spans 16 amino acids. Trimming cost V 4 bases and J 3 bases; bases outside gene matches: 9. Germline V gives CDR1 ENHRY, CDR2 SYGVKD. This CDR3 is CAISARVAGEEETQYF. As DNA, the CDR3 is TGTGCCATCAGTGCCCGGGTAGCGGGAGAAGAAGAGACCCAGTACTTC.

This clone came up once. The chain recombines TRBV18 with TRBJ1-1; D is uncertain. The CDR3 runs 13 residues. CDR1 is KGHSH, CDR2 LQKENI, per germline. Between the trimmed V and J ends, which lost 6 bases and 6 bases, there was a span of 14 bases. This chain's CDR3 is CASSPDGGAEAFF. The CDR3 DNA is TGTGCCAGCTCGCCCGACGGCGGGGCTGAAGCTTTCTTT.

The chain joins TRBV5-1 to TRBJ2-2; D may be TRBD2 (7 bases). The CDR3 runs 14 residues. V shed 7 bases and J shed 6 bases, with 16 bases lying between them. CDR1 is SGHRS and CDR2 is YFSETQ in the germline V gene. The CDR3 is CASGGAYRSGELFF. CDR3 in DNA: TGCGCCAGCGGGGGGGCGTACCGGTCCGGGGAGCTGTTTTTT.

The V and J genes are TRBV10-3 and TRBJ1-3; D is undetermined. Trimming stripped 3 bases from V and 0 bases from J, with 9 bases between. This CDR3 is 15 amino acids long. Looked up from germline, CDR1 is ENHRY and CDR2 is SYGVKD. The CDR3 DNA is TGTGCCATCAGTGACGGGCAGCTCTCTGGAAACACCATATATTTT. This sequence encodes CAISDGQLSGNTIYF.

The chain combines TRBV28 with TRBJ1-1; possibly TRBD1 for D (6 bases). CDR1 MDHEN and CDR2 SYDVKM come from the germline V gene. V was pared by 10 bases and J by 5 bases, with 17 bases between. The CDR3 spans 13 residues. In DNA form, the CDR3 reads TGTGCCACCAACACACAGGGACGGACTGAAGCTTTCTTT. This translates into CATNTQGRTEAFF.

This clone occurred once. V gene TRBV5-1 combines with J gene TRBJ1-6; D possibly corresponds to TRBD1 (6 bases). This CDR3 has 17 amino acids. V was trimmed by 0 bases and J by 6 bases, leaving 16 bases between them. The germline V gene has CDR1 SGHRS and CDR2 YFSETQ. CDR3 sequence (DNA): TGCGCCAGCAGCTTGGACCCCCAGGGGCTAGGTAATTCACCCCTCCACTTT. This encodes CASSLDPQGLGNSPLHF.

The J gene is TRBJ2-6, the V gene TRBV5-1; D might be TRBD1 (6 bases). Trimming pared 3 bases from V and 2 bases from J, leaving 9 bases between. CDR3 length: 15 amino acids. Germline assignment: CDR1 SGHRS and CDR2 YFSETQ. This CDR3 reads CASSWNRAGANVLTF. Here the CDR3 DNA reads TGCGCCAGCAGCTGGAACAGGGCTGGGGCCAACGTCCTGACTTTC.

The genes are TRBV18 and TRBJ1-2, with D tentatively TRBD1 (6 bases). With 1 base removed from V and 0 bases from J, the gap between germline ends came to 9 bases. Looked up from germline, CDR1 is KGHSH and CDR2 is LQKENI. This CDR3 is 15 amino acids long. CDR3 bases: TGTGCCAGCTCACCACGCAGGGGATCTAACTATGGCTACACCTTC. Amino acid sequence: CASSPRRGSNYGYTF.

The gene calls are TRBV20-1 and TRBJ2-3; D is unresolved. Germline V gene data show CDR1 as DFQATT and CDR2 as SNEGSKA (reference sequence). V gave up 6 bases and J gave up 4 bases, with 8 bases separating them. The CDR3 covers 11 residues. CDR3: CSAPLADTQYF. The CDR3 coding sequence is TGCAGTGCCCCCCTCGCAGATACGCAGTATTTT.

The chain is built from TRBV7-6 and TRBJ1-1; 8 nucleotides agree with TRBD1. CDR1 and CDR2 from the germline V gene are SGHVS and FNYEAQ. This CDR3 has 14 amino acids. V gave up 5 bases and J gave up 5 bases; unmatched junction bases: 7. The CDR3 DNA sequence: TGTGCCAGCAGCCCTACAGGGGGATGGACTGAAGCTTTCTTT. Amino acid sequence: CASSPTGGWTEAFF.

This chain connects TRBV11-2 to TRBJ2-6; 8 nucleotides line up with TRBD2. CDR3 length equals 17 residues. Germline V gives CDR1 SGHAT, CDR2 FQNNGV. V lost 7 bases, J lost 0 bases, and 8 bases stayed unmatched. In DNA, the CDR3 is TGTGCCAGCAACCCAGCCGCGGGGGGCTCTGGGGCCAACGTCCTGACTTTC. It is translated as CASNPAAGGSGANVLTF.

The rearrangement joins TRBV5-1 to TRBJ2-5; unclear D gene. This CDR3 is 14 amino acids long. Germline lookup yields CDR1 SGHRS and CDR2 YFSETQ. V gave up 0 bases and J gave up 5 bases, with 11 bases separating them. In DNA, the CDR3 is TGCGCCAGCAGCTTGGTTGGTTTCGGGGAGACCCAGTACTTC. As protein: CASSLVGFGETQYF. The variable domain in full, completed from reference TRBV5-1 and TRBJ2-5, reads KAGVTQTPRYLIKTRGQQVTLSCSPISGHRSVSWYQQTPGQGLQFLFEYFSETQRNKGNFPGRFSGRQFSNSRSEMNVSTLELGDSALYLCASSLVGFGETQYFGPGTRLLVL.

The rearrangement joins TRBV6-6 to TRBJ2-1, with D unresolved. CDR1 is MNHNY and CDR2 is SVGAGI in the germline V gene (reference sequence). The CDR3 totals 14 residues. Trimming removed 6 bases from V and 7 bases from J, with 16 bases in between. The CDR3, as DNA: TGTGCCAGCAGGCTTAGAGGCGTGAGTAATGAGCAGTTCTTC. It codes for CASRLRGVSNEQFF.

This chain connects TRBV9 to TRBJ2-1, with TRBD2 matching over 7 bases. V lost 0 bases, J lost 2 bases, and 5 bases stayed unmatched. The CDR3 is made up of 16 amino acids. Looked up from germline, CDR1 is SGDLS and CDR2 is YYNGEE. The CDR3 DNA reads as TGTGCCAGCAGCGTAGAACGACTAGCCCCCTACAATGAGCAGTTCTTC. Its protein product is CASSVERLAPYNEQFF.

The rearrangement uses TRBV5-5 and TRBJ2-1; D may be TRBD2 (5 bases). V lost 3 bases and J lost 7, with 11 bases in between. The germline gives CDR1 SGHKS, CDR2 YYEKEE (reference sequence). This CDR3 has 13 residues. The DNA for the CDR3 is TGTGCCAGCAGCTACGGAGGCGTAAATGAGCAGTTCTTC. Translated, it gives CASSYGGVNEQFF.

This clone was detected once. This sequence joins TRBV30 and TRBJ2-3; no firm D call. This CDR3 is 15 amino acids long. In germline, CDR1 is GTSNPN, CDR2 SVGIG (reference sequence). V shed 0 bases and J shed 7 bases, with 17 bases lying between them. CDR3 protein: CAWSVGRRSGNTQYF. CDR3 DNA sequence: TGTGCCTGGAGTGTAGGTCGCAGGTCCGGAAATACGCAGTATTTT.